The source of this T cell receptor beta chain is a study of T cells in Graves' hyperthyroidism and ophthalmopathy. Overall study context: The blood sample was taken at first diagnosis, before treatment began. Study results and limitations: Blood also held most thyroid clonotypes expanded beyond 0.001. Before onset, ophthalmopathy was predicted by the model a median around 6 months earlier.

Amplified TCR beta CDR3 regions derived from RNA transcripts. Using the HTBI primer set, a first-round RT-PCR was run on the TCR CDR3. TCRdb passed the multiplex PCR reads through MiXCR, listing each CDR3 protein once. The sample includes roughly 56,000 distinct CDR3 sequences, 49% of them seen just once. The germline CDR1 and CDR2 sequences are MDHEN and SYDVKM. Unmatched junction bases numbered 12, after V lost 5 bases and J lost 7 bases. The CDR3 extends over 15 amino acids. Investigators excluded patients with uncontrolled infection, other autoimmune disease, pregnancy or lactation. In the case of this clonotype: What it binds is unknown.

This TCR was recovered from a woman aged 25 to 39 with Graves' ophthalmopathy. This chain links TRBV28 with TRBJ1-1; TRBD1 aligns across 8 bases. Material for sequencing was blood. CDR3 DNA sequence: TGTGCCAGCAGTCGACAGGGGAGGAATTTTGGTGAAGCTTTCTTT. Protein: CASSRQGRNFGEAFF.